The 9 T cell receptor beta chains listed next were all sequenced from one sample in a study of T-cell reconstitution after alpha-beta-depleted transplantation in children. The authors prepared the TCRbeta library with unique molecular identifiers. TCRdb reanalysed the PCR reads using MiXCR and keeps one entry per CDR3 protein. The repertoire has 200,000 or so distinct CDR3 sequences, 5% to 7.5% of them found once; the top ten carry around 4.1%. The starting material was PBMCs, obtained before TCRalphabeta/CD19-depleted stem cell transplant. These receptors all come from a girl under three years old with combined immunodeficiency, due to receive a stem cell transplant.

In this sample, this clonotype turned up many times. This CDR3 is CASSDVADHTDTQYF. CDR3 sequence (DNA): TGTGCCAGCAGTGACGTAGCGGACCACACAGATACGCAGTATTTT. The chain joins TRBV6-1 to TRBJ2-3; D perhaps matches TRBD2 (6 bases). The germline V gene encodes CDR1 MNHNS and CDR2 SASEGT. V was pared by 3 bases and J by 2 bases, with 12 bases between. The length of the CDR3 is 15 residues.

Many counts were recorded for this clonotype. V gene TRBV4-1 combines with J gene TRBJ2-1; 10 bases agree with TRBD2. From germline, CDR1 is MGHRA and CDR2 YSYEKL. CDR3 size: 17 residues. V dropped 2 bases and J dropped 7; count of bases not matched to a gene: 11. The CDR3 DNA sequence: TGCGCCAGCAGCCAACACCAACCGGGACTAGCGAATAATGAGCAGTTCTTC. This encodes CASSQHQPGLANNEQFF.

This clonotype was recorded at least ten times. This chain connects TRBV29-1 to TRBJ2-1; either TRBD1 or TRBD2 may fit D (5 bases each). V gave up 6 bases and J gave up 9 bases, with 18 bases separating them. Germline CDR1 reads SQVTM; CDR2 reads ANQGSEA. The length of the CDR3 is 13 residues. CDR3 protein: CSVARDPSGEQFF. The CDR3 coding sequence is TGCAGCGTCGCCCGGGACCCCAGTGGTGAGCAGTTCTTC.

This clonotype was seen repeatedly, ten times or more. The J gene is TRBJ2-5, the V gene TRBV6-5, with TRBD1 identical over 8 bases. Germline loops: CDR1 MNHEY, CDR2 SVGAGI. Trimming removed 7 bases from V and 2 bases from J; junction bases left unmatched: 6. The CDR3 has 14 residues. The CDR3 is CASTLRTGQETQYF. The CDR3 bases are TGTGCCAGCACCCTGAGGACAGGGCAAGAGACCCAGTACTTC.

There are many counts of this clonotype. The chain combines TRBV6-2 or TRBV6-3 with TRBJ1-1; D not certain. The CDR3 contains 16 residues. The germline V gene encodes CDR1 MNHEY and CDR2 SVGEGT. V shed 2 bases and J shed 6 bases, with 19 bases lying between them. The CDR3 loop is CASSYTRGRPIPEAFF. The CDR3 DNA sequence: TGTGCCAGCAGTTACACGAGAGGTCGTCCGATACCTGAAGCTTTCTTT.

This clonotype was seen many times. The chain links TRBV29-1 to TRBJ1-2, with D possibly matching TRBD1 (5 bases). The germline gives CDR1 SQVTM, CDR2 ANQGSEA. The CDR3 runs 11 residues. Trimming took off 5 bases at V and 6 bases at J, with 10 bases between the two ends. CDR3 in amino acids: CSVRGQNGYTF. CDR3 DNA sequence: TGCAGCGTTAGGGGCCAAAATGGCTACACCTTC.

This clonotype occurred many times. V gene TRBV29-1 combines with J gene TRBJ2-1, with 10 bases aligning to TRBD2. Germline CDR1 reads SQVTM; CDR2 reads ANQGSEA. There are 14 residues in the CDR3. V lost 4 bases, J lost 6 bases, and 6 bases stayed unmatched. The chain's CDR3 is CSVAWLAGVNEQFF. Written as DNA, the CDR3 is TGCAGCGTTGCTTGGCTAGCGGGAGTCAATGAGCAGTTCTTC.

To note about this clonotype: This may arise from a read error, as a much more abundant clone is one base away. The gene calls are TRBV6-5 and TRBJ1-1; D gene unclear. The CDR3 has 13 amino acids. CDR1 and CDR2 from the germline V gene are MNHEY and SVGAGI. CDR3 protein: CASSYFGVTESFF. CDR3 bases: TGTGCCAGCAGTTACTTTGGGGTTACTGAATCTTTCTTT.

This clonotype was observed at least ten times. V gene TRBV14 combines with J gene TRBJ2-3; D perhaps matches TRBD1 (6 bases). Trimming shortened V by 3 bases and J by 3 bases, and 16 bases separated the two germline ends. Looked up from germline, CDR1 is SGHDN and CDR2 is FVKESK. The CDR3 has 16 amino acids. The CDR3: CASSHRRDKATDTQYF. The CDR3 DNA reads as TGTGCCAGCAGCCACCGTCGGGACAAAGCTACAGATACGCAGTATTTT. The variable domain in full, completed from reference TRBV14 and TRBJ2-3, reads EAGVTQFPSHSVIEKGQTVTLRCDPISGHDNLYWYRRVMGKEIKFLLHFVKESKQDESGMPNNRFLAERTGGTYSTLKVQPAELEDSGVYFCASSHRRDKATDTQYFGPGTRLTVL.